This T cell receptor beta chain is drawn from a study of molecular identifiers for immune sequencing clone quantification. This clonotype has only a few counts. Looked up from germline, CDR1 is SGHVS and CDR2 is FNYEAQ. The CDR3 loop spans 14 amino acids. V was cut by 3 bases and J by 3 bases, with 12 bases left in between. Via MiXCR, TCRdb re-called the PCR reads, giving one row per CDR3 protein. Of a few hundred thousand distinct CDR3 sequences listed, around 23% were seen once; the top ten hold over 0.6%. Material: naive CD8+ T cells from blood, with Jurkat cell RNA spiked in. Subset in this sample: FACS-sorted CD8+CD4-CCR7+CD45RA+ naive T cells. The chain combines TRBV7-6 with TRBJ2-7; D may be TRBD1 (6 bases). This clonotype originated in a human donor in good health. Some libraries in this study had Jurkat cell RNA spiked in. CDR3 amino acids: CASSFRDNDYEQYF. The DNA of the CDR3 is TGTGCCAGCAGCTTTCGGGACAACGACTACGAGCAGTACTTC.